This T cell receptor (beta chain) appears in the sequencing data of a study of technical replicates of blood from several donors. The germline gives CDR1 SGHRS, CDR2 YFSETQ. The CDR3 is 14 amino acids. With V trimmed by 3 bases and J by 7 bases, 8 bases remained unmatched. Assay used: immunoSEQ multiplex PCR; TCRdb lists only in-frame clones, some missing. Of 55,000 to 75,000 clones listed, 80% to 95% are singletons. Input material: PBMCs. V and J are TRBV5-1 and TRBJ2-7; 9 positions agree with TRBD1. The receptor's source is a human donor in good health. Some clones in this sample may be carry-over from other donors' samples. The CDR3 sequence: CASSSRDRVWEQYF. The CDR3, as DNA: TGCGCCAGCAGCTCCCGGGACAGGGTTTGGGAGCAGTACTTC.